This TCR beta chain came from a study of blood T cell repertoires in COVID-19. Sequenced by immunoSEQ multiplex PCR; TCRdb stores in-frame clones only, minus some. This sample has more than 200,000 clones, with about nine tenths found just once. Allocation to cohorts depended on clinical history reported by the participants. The CDR3 has 15 amino acids. The germline V gene has CDR1 MRHNA and CDR2 SNTAGT. The J segment lost 10 bases and the V segment lost 4 bases, leaving 8 bases of the junction unmatched. The TCR was taken from a man aged 25-45 years in a cohort exposed to, infected with or recovered from COVID-19 (not recorded which). The source material was PBMCs or T cells enriched from blood (not recorded which). The V and J genes are TRBV6-4 and TRBJ1-6, with 9 nucleotides matching TRBD1. Here the CDR3 reads CASSARGTGLSPLHF. CDR3 DNA: TGTGCCAGCAGTGCTCGGGGGACAGGGCTCTCACCCCTCCACTTT.